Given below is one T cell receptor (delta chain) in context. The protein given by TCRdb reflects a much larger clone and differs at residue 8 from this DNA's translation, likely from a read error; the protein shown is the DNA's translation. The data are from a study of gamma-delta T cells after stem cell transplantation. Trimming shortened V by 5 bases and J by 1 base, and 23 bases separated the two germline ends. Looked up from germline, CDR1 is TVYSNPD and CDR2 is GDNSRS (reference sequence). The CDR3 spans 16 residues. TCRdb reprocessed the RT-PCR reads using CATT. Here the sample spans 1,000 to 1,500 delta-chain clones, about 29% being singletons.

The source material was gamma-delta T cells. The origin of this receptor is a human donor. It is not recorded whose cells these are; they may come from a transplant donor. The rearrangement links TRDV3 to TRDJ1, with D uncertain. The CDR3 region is CALATYGLGFTDKLIF. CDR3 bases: TGTGCCCTCGCAACGTATGGATTAGGATTCACCGATAAACTCATCTTT.